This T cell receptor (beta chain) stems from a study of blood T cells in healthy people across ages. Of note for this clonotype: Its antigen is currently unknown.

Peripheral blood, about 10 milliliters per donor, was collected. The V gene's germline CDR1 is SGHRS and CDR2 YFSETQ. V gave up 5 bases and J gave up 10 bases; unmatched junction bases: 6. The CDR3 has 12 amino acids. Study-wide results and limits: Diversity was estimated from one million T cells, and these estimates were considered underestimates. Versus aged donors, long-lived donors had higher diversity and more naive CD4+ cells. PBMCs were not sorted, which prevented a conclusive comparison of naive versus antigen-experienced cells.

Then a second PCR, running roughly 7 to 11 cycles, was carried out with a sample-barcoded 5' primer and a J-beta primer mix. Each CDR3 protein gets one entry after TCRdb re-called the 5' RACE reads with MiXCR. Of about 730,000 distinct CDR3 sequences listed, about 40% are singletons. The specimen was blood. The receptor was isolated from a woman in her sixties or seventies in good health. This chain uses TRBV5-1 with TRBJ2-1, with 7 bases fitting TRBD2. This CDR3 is CASRLTSWEQFF. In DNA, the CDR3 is TGCGCCAGCAGGCTGACTAGCTGGGAGCAGTTCTTC. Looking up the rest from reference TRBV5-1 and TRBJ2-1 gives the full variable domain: KAGVTQTPRYLIKTRGQQVTLSCSPISGHRSVSWYQQTPGQGLQFLFEYFSETQRNKGNFPGRFSGRQFSNSRSEMNVSTLELGDSALYLCASRLTSWEQFFGPGTRLTVL.